This T cell receptor (beta chain) was documented in a study of blood T cells in healthy people across ages. Turning to the study itself: Capturing about one barcoded beta molecule per two T cells was achieved by template switching. Overall study findings and caveats: TCR beta diversity, measured per million T cells, fell in a roughly linear way with age.

Remarks on this clonotype: The antigen is undetermined.

Each individual donor underwent a draw of 8 to 10 milliliters of peripheral blood. The length of the CDR3 is 15 residues. V was shortened by 10 bases and J by 9 bases, with 27 bases between the two germline ends. Germline lookup yields CDR1 MNHNS and CDR2 SASEGT. The second PCR ran about 7 to 12 cycles with a sample-barcoded 5' primer and J-beta primers. TCRdb used MiXCR to reprocess the 5' RACE reads, holding one entry per CDR3 protein. The sample yields 850,000 to 1,000,000 distinct CDR3 sequences, roughly 47% seen once. The chain recombines TRBV6-1 with TRBJ1-2, with D possibly matching TRBD1 (6 bases). The sequenced sample consisted of blood. The receptor comes from a woman in her fifties or sixties in good health. CDR3 in DNA: TGTGCCACCACTTCAGGGCGGGGGGGCCGAAGAAGCTACACCTTC. It specifies CATTSGRGGRRSYTF.